What follows are 28 T cell receptor beta chains derived from one specimen sequenced in a study of blood T cell repertoires in COVID-19. Data came from immunoSEQ multiplex PCR; TCRdb stores just in-frame clones and leaves some out. The sample records some 430,000 clones, 90% being singletons. The source material was PBMCs or T cells enriched from blood (not recorded which). Receptors originate from a young man who had recovered from COVID-19.

The V and J genes are TRBV9 and TRBJ1-1, with D tentatively TRBD1 (5 bases). Germline-derived CDR1 and CDR2 are SGDLS and YYNGEE. V lost 0 bases and J 6 bases, leaving 15 bases between the germline ends. The CDR3 contains 15 residues. As DNA, the CDR3 is TGTGCCAGCAGCGTAGTAGGGGAAAGGTTCGCTGAAGCTTTCTTT. Its protein product is CASSVVGERFAEAFF.

V gene TRBV9 combines with J gene TRBJ2-1; TRBD1 agrees at 10 bases. This CDR3 is 14 amino acids long. Germline loops: CDR1 SGDLS, CDR2 YYNGEE. V lost 3 bases to trimming and J lost 12 bases; unmatched junction nucleotides: 9. The CDR3: CASSAGDRDRGQFF. The CDR3, as DNA: TGTGCCAGCAGCGCGGGTGACCGGGACAGGGGGCAGTTCTTC.

V gene TRBV29-1 combines with J gene TRBJ2-4; TRBD1 might be the D (5 bases). The CDR3 runs to 13 residues. Per germline, CDR1 SQVTM and CDR2 ANQGSEA. V was clipped by 0 bases and J by 10 bases, with 13 bases between them. The CDR3 bases are TGCAGCGTTGAAGACTCCGTGGGGCGGATTCAGTACTTC. This gives the protein CSVEDSVGRIQYF.

The chain links TRBV18 to TRBJ2-1; 16 positions match TRBD2. Germline values: CDR1 KGHSH, CDR2 LQKENI. The V segment lost 7 bases and the J segment 16 bases; nucleotides outside the gene matches: 10. The CDR3 contains 14 residues. CDR3 DNA sequence: TGTGCCAGCTTGCCGGGACTAGCGGGAGGGGGCCATTTCTTC. Translation gives CASLPGLAGGGHFF.

This clone was detected only once. V is TRBV28 and J is TRBJ1-5; 8 bases agree with TRBD1. Germline lookup yields CDR1 MDHEN and CDR2 SYDVKM. This CDR3 comprises 14 residues. The ends lost 6 bases at V and 6 bases at J; junction bases unmatched: 7. CDR3 amino acids: CASSRQGSLQPQHF. DNA of the CDR3: TGTGCCAGCAGCCGACAGGGGAGTCTTCAGCCCCAGCATTTT.

The chain has TRBV27 and TRBJ2-3; no firm D call. This CDR3 is built from 13 residues. In germline, CDR1 is MNHEY, CDR2 SMNVEV (reference sequence). Trimming took off 2 bases at V and 10 bases at J, with 13 bases between the two ends. CDR3 residues: CASSLAGLGAQYF. In DNA form, the CDR3 reads TGTGCCAGCAGTTTAGCCGGCCTAGGTGCGCAGTATTTT.

This rearrangement joins TRBV29-1 to TRBJ2-5, with 9 bases identical to TRBD1. The trim removed 7 bases at V and 3 bases at J, leaving 9 bases unmatched. The germline gives CDR1 SQVTM, CDR2 ANQGSEA. The CDR3 length is 14 residues. The CDR3, as DNA: TGCAGCGCAAGATACAGGGGGCGGAAAGAGACCCAGTACTTC. This encodes CSARYRGRKETQYF.

The chain recombines TRBV28 with TRBJ2-2, with a tentative D call TRBD2 (5 bases). This CDR3 is 14 amino acids long. CDR1 and CDR2 from the germline V gene are MDHEN and SYDVKM. Trimming took off 5 bases at V and 7 bases at J, with 14 bases between the two ends. The DNA of the CDR3 is TGTGCCAGCAGTCCCCTGGAGGCGGGCGGGGAGCTGTTTTTT. It encodes CASSPLEAGGELFF.

This clone has only one observation. The genes are TRBV3-1 (or the pseudogene TRBV3-2) and TRBJ2-1, with TRBD1 as a possible D gene (6 bases). The germline gives CDR1 LGHDT, CDR2 YNNKEL (reference sequence). The CDR3 is 15 amino acids. V gave up 0 bases and J gave up 6 bases, with 12 bases separating them. CDR3 in DNA: TGTGCCAGCAGCCAAGATACCCAGGGGTTCAATGAGCAGTTCTTC. Amino acid sequence: CASSQDTQGFNEQFF.

This clone was recorded once. V is TRBV7-9 and J is TRBJ1-1, with D possibly matching TRBD1 (5 bases). The CDR3 covers 13 residues. Germline CDR1 and CDR2: SEHNR and FQNEAQ (reference sequence). Trimming left V 1 base short and J 11 bases short, with 14 bases between. CDR3 protein: CASSLDPQGGAFF. CDR3 bases: TGTGCCAGCAGCTTAGACCCCCAGGGTGGGGCTTTCTTT.

Notes on this clone: This specimen includes other DNA sequences encoding the same CDR3. This chain uses TRBV6-5 with TRBJ1-4; maybe TRBD1 (6 bases). V was trimmed by 2 bases and J by 5 bases, leaving 9 bases between them. CDR1 MNHEY and CDR2 SVGAGI come from the germline V gene. The CDR3 extends over 14 amino acids. The CDR3 region has the DNA TGTGCCAGCAGTTACGGACAGACCAATGAAAAACTGTTTTTT. Protein product: CASSYGQTNEKLFF.

Written as DNA, the CDR3 is TGCGCCAGCAGCTCCGACAGCTCCTACGAGCAGTACTTC. Translation: CASSSDSSYEQYF. This rearrangement joins TRBV5-1 to TRBJ2-7, with D maybe TRBD1 (5 bases). With 3 bases removed from V and 0 bases from J, the gap between germline ends came to 7 bases. The CDR3 has 13 residues. CDR1 SGHRS and CDR2 YFSETQ come from the germline V gene.

This sequence joins TRBV9 and TRBJ1-1; D not resolved. This CDR3 spans 13 amino acids. V was pared by 4 bases and J by 0 bases, with 7 bases between. From germline, CDR1 is SGDLS and CDR2 YYNGEE. CDR3 sequence reads: CASSKFMNTEAFF. For the CDR3, the DNA is TGTGCCAGCAGCAAATTCATGAACACTGAAGCTTTCTTT.

This rearrangement joins TRBV15 to TRBJ1-1; no reliable D call. Germline assignment: CDR1 LNHNV and CDR2 YYDKDF (reference sequence). The CDR3 has 13 residues. Trimming removed 3 bases at V and 4 bases at J, with 9 bases between. CDR3: CATSSVFSTEAFF. CDR3 sequence (DNA): TGTGCCACCAGCAGCGTTTTTAGCACTGAAGCTTTCTTT.

The V and J genes are TRBV5-4 and TRBJ2-1; D perhaps matches TRBD2 (5 bases). Germline lookup yields CDR1 SGHNT and CDR2 YYREEE (reference sequence). The CDR3 totals 13 residues. The V gene lost 2 bases and the J gene lost 3 bases, with 6 bases spanning the gap. The CDR3 protein is CASSFGIYNEQFF. The CDR3 coding sequence is TGTGCCAGCAGCTTCGGGATCTACAATGAGCAGTTCTTC.

The gene calls are TRBV2 and TRBJ1-2; a possible D gene is TRBD1 (6 bases). From germline, CDR1 is SNHLY and CDR2 FYNNEI. CDR3 length equals 14 residues. V was cut by 4 bases and J by 8 bases, with 17 bases left in between. CDR3 amino acids: CASSAGQSGGGYTF. The CDR3 bases are TGTGCCAGCAGTGCTGGACAGTCGGGCGGAGGCTACACCTTC.

The CDR3 spells CASSLTGGLVGEAFF. The CDR3 DNA sequence: TGCGCCAGCAGCCTCACGGGGGGGCTGGTAGGTGAAGCTTTCTTT. This rearrangement joins TRBV5-1 to TRBJ1-1; possible D gene TRBD1, 6 bases. The CDR3 has 15 amino acids. Germline V gene data show CDR1 as SGHRS and CDR2 as YFSETQ. V lost 4 bases, J lost 7 bases, and 20 bases lay in between.

The chain is built from TRBV7-8 and TRBJ1-6; D might be TRBD1 (5 bases). Germline CDR1 reads SGHVS; CDR2 reads FQNEAQ. There are 17 residues in the CDR3. With 4 bases removed from V and 0 bases from J, the gap between germline ends came to 13 bases. CDR3 sequence: CASSSSGGGSYNSPLHF. As DNA, the CDR3 is TGTGCCAGCAGCTCATCGGGGGGTGGCTCCTATAATTCACCCCTCCACTTT.

The rearrangement joins TRBV18 to TRBJ2-6; maybe TRBD1 (5 bases). Per germline, CDR1 KGHSH and CDR2 LQKENI. Trimming took off 4 bases at V and 0 bases at J, with 7 bases between the two ends. This CDR3 is 15 amino acids long. CDR3 in amino acids: CASSLRVSGANVLTF. CDR3 coding DNA: TGTGCCAGCTCACTCAGGGTCTCTGGGGCCAACGTCCTGACTTTC.

This chain connects TRBV19 to TRBJ1-6, with D possibly being TRBD1 (6 bases). V gave up 6 bases and J gave up 2 bases, with 11 bases separating them. This CDR3 has 15 amino acids. The germline gives CDR1 LNHDA, CDR2 SQIVND (reference sequence). CDR3 coding DNA: TGTGCCAGTAGGGGACAAAACACCTATAATTCACCCCTCCACTTT. Encoded protein: CASRGQNTYNSPLHF.

The chain is built from TRBV12-3 or TRBV12-4 and TRBJ1-1; unclear D gene. The germline V and J ends were trimmed by 10 bases and 0 bases, with 12 bases remaining between them. This CDR3 region has 13 residues. The CDR3 loop is CATQQSLNTEAFF. The CDR3 region has the DNA TGTGCCACCCAACAATCTCTGAACACTGAAGCTTTCTTT.

The chain recombines TRBV5-1 with TRBJ1-3; TRBD1 matches at 7 bases. The ends lost 6 bases at V and 0 bases at J; junction bases unmatched: 6. The CDR3 runs 15 residues. CDR1 is SGHRS and CDR2 is YFSETQ in the germline V gene. Here the CDR3 reads CASTEGTDSGNTIYF. DNA of the CDR3: TGCGCCAGCACCGAGGGGACAGACTCTGGAAACACCATATATTTT. The entire variable domain, with the rest obtained from reference TRBV5-1 and TRBJ1-3, is as follows: KAGVTQTPRYLIKTRGQQVTLSCSPISGHRSVSWYQQTPGQGLQFLFEYFSETQRNKGNFPGRFSGRQFSNSRSEMNVSTLELGDSALYLCASTEGTDSGNTIYFGEGSWLTVV.

The chain uses TRBV5-6 and TRBJ2-7, with D possibly being TRBD1 (6 bases). The V end lost 7 bases, the J end lost 7 bases, and 12 bases lay between the germline ends. Per the germline V gene, CDR1 is SGHDT and CDR2 is YYEEEE. This CDR3 comprises 11 residues. The CDR3 region has the DNA TGTGCCAGCTATAAGAGGGGGGAGCAGTACTTC. Encoded protein: CASYKRGEQYF. The full variable domain, rest sourced from reference TRBV5-6 and TRBJ2-7, is DAGVTQSPTHLIKTRGQQVTLRCSPKSGHDTVSWYQQALGQGPQFIFQYYEEEERQRGNFPDRFSGHQFPNYSSELNVNALLLGDSALYLCASYKRGEQYFGPGTRLTVT.

The V call is TRBV4-1, the J call TRBJ2-7; D gene ambiguous. Germline CDR1 is MGHRA and CDR2 is YSYEKL. V lost 1 base, J lost 3 bases, and 7 bases lay in between. There are 13 residues in the CDR3. This CDR3 is CASSQVNNYEQYF. DNA of the CDR3: TGCGCCAGCAGCCAAGTTAACAACTACGAGCAGTACTTC.

The J gene is TRBJ1-3, the V gene TRBV19; D uncertain. The CDR3 covers 15 residues. V was clipped by 9 bases and J by 4 bases, with 19 bases between them. CDR1 is LNHDA and CDR2 is SQIVND in the germline V gene (reference sequence). In nucleotides, the CDR3 is TGTGCCAGATGCAGCGGGGTCAGGTCAGGAAACACCATATATTTT. Translation: CARCSGVRSGNTIYF.

The chain combines TRBV24-1 with TRBJ2-2, with TRBD2 matching 8 bases. From germline, CDR1 is KGHDR and CDR2 SFDVKD. The CDR3 length is 16 residues. Unmatched junction bases numbered 3, after V lost 0 bases and J lost 4 bases. The CDR3 DNA sequence: TGTGCCACCAGTGATTTGACGGGAGGGGCCACCGGGGAGCTGTTTTTT. Protein: CATSDLTGGATGELFF.

This rearrangement joins TRBV6-5 to TRBJ1-6; D is unresolved. The germline gives CDR1 MNHEY, CDR2 SVGAGI. This CDR3 is 12 amino acids long. Trimming left V 8 bases short and J 6 bases short, with 8 bases between. The CDR3 region has the DNA TGTGCCAGCGCCGGGTTTAATTCACCCCTCCACTTT. Its protein is CASAGFNSPLHF.

In DNA, the CDR3 is TGCGCCAGCAGCTTGGAGCCCACAGGGAAGAACACTGAAGCTTTCTTT. Its translation is CASSLEPTGKNTEAFF. J is TRBJ1-1 and V is TRBV5-1; a weak D match, TRBD1 (6 bases). CDR1 and CDR2 (germline): SGHRS, YFSETQ. This CDR3 region has 16 residues. V gave up 0 bases and J gave up 1 base, with 13 bases separating them.